This T cell receptor (beta chain) is from a study of CD8+ T cells in alopecia areata. Worth noting for this clone: Antigen specificity is unknown.

Study observations and caveats: Sequencing of scalp tissue also captures the resident alphabeta T cells of normal skin.

Extraction and reverse transcription of RNA yielded cDNA as the sequencing template. The data were produced by immunoSEQ multiplex PCR, yet TCRdb's version contains in-frame clones alone and is incomplete. Seen here are about 140,000 clones, around 54% observed once, and the top ten hold 4.8%. Looked up from germline, CDR1 is SGHRS and CDR2 is YFSETQ. J gave up 4 bases and V 5 bases, and 9 bases lay outside the gene matches. The CDR3 totals 15 residues. Sorting of CD4+ and CD8+ T cells was performed on PBMCs. The chain is built from TRBV5-1 and TRBJ2-7, with 10 positions matching TRBD2. Sequenced sample: CD4+ T cells sorted from blood. The clonotype comes from a human donor in good health. Written as DNA, the CDR3 is TGCGCCAGCAGTCGCGAACTAGCGGGACTATACGAGCAGTACTTC. Translated: CASSRELAGLYEQYF.